This T cell receptor beta chain was captured by sequencing in a study of response to subunit inactivated influenza vaccine. Germline CDR1 and CDR2: SGHRS and YFSETQ. CDR3 length: 16 residues. The V gene lost 5 bases and the J gene lost 6 bases, with 20 bases spanning the gap. Study-wide points: Researchers suggested that each seasonal influenza vaccination recruits few new T cells.

Of note for this clonotype: The antigen remains unidentified.

TCRdb re-analysed the RT-PCR reads in MiXCR, keeping a single row per CDR3 protein. The top ten clones hold approximately 2% of a sample with around 520,000 distinct CDR3 sequences, less than 30% of them seen once. This sequence joins TRBV5-1 and TRBJ1-4; possible D gene TRBD1, 6 bases. The sample consisted of CD4+ T cells sorted from PBMCs, taken 5 days after vaccination. The sequence was collected from a man aged 50 or older who received an inactivated influenza vaccine. DNA of the CDR3: TGCGCCAGCAGGTTAACGACAGGTTTTAGGGATGAAAAACTGTTTTTT. The encoded protein is CASRLTTGFRDEKLFF.